This T cell receptor (beta chain) was captured by sequencing in a study of blood T cell repertoires in COVID-19. This clone was counted a few times. This CDR3 comprises 15 residues. CDR1 is SNHLY, CDR2 FYNNEI, per germline. V lost 5 bases and J lost 2; bases outside the gene matches: 6. Participants were aged 18 to 89 years, lived in some 23 US areas, and enrolled virtually. The assay was immunoSEQ multiplex PCR, and TCRdb's table has in-frame clones only and misses some. Of over 300,000 clones in the sample, about nine tenths were seen once. This chain links TRBV2 with TRBJ1-2, with 9 bases lining up with TRBD1. This receptor was identified in a woman between 18 and 30 years old who had recovered from COVID-19. Specimen: PBMCs or T cells enriched from blood (not recorded which). The CDR3 bases are TGTGCCAGCAGTCAGGACAGGGGTGGCAACTATGGCTACACCTTC. Translation: CASSQDRGGNYGYTF. Full variable domain (remainder filled in from reference TRBV2 and TRBJ1-2): EPEVTQTPSHQVTQMGQEVILRCVPISNHLYFYWYRQILGQKVEFLVSFYNNEISEKSEIFDDQFSVERPDGSNFTLKIRSTKLEDSAMYFCASSQDRGGNYGYTFGSGTRLTVV.